This T cell receptor beta chain was sequenced in a study of PD-L1 blockade in urothelial cancer. Study details: Beginning in about 2014, patients received atezolizumab, given as 1,200 mg intravenously every 3 weeks. General study results and limits: Lower than median blood TCR clonality before treatment predicted better survival.

Noted time point: pretreatment peripheral blood. For this clone: Its specificity is unknown.

Method: immunoSEQ multiplex PCR; TCRdb's copy keeps in-frame clones and lacks some. The data contain approximately 19,000 clones, 89% of them singletons. The germline V and J ends were trimmed by 2 bases and 7 bases, with 14 bases remaining between them. The CDR3 runs to 15 residues. Germline CDR1 and CDR2: MGHRA and YSYEKL. The clonotype comes from a man between 65 and 80 years old with urothelial cancer. Sequencing used PBMCs, obtained around atezolizumab (anti-PD-L1) treatment. The gene calls are TRBV4-1 and TRBJ1-4; D is perhaps TRBD1 (6 bases). The CDR3 spells CASSQPGTIAEKLFF. The CDR3 coding sequence is TGCGCCAGCAGCCAACCCGGGACAATCGCTGAAAAACTGTTTTTT.